The 11 T cell receptor beta chains presented below share a single source sample, sequenced in a study of T cells in Graves' hyperthyroidism and ophthalmopathy. Amplification of TCR beta CDR3 regions used RNA as the template. The HTBI primer set served for first-round RT-PCR of the TCR CDR3. TCRdb reprocessed the multiplex PCR reads with MiXCR, giving one entry per CDR3 protein. The table lists hundreds of thousands of distinct CDR3 sequences, roughly 22% of them singletons, with around 32% in the top ten. The specimen sequenced was blood. All receptors derive from a woman in her thirties or forties with Graves' ophthalmopathy.

In its sample, this clonotype was seen many times. The chain couples TRBV12-3 or TRBV12-4 to TRBJ1-2; possible D gene TRBD1, 5 bases. This CDR3 is built from 15 residues. The V and J ends lost 5 bases and 8 bases respectively, with 21 bases between them. This chain's CDR3 is CASSPPGTGYLGYTF. CDR3 DNA: TGTGCCAGCAGTCCCCCCGGGACCGGATACTTGGGCTACACCTTC.

J is TRBJ1-1 and V is TRBV6-2 or TRBV6-3; no reliable D call. Germline V lookup: CDR1 MNHEY, CDR2 SVGEGT. The V and J ends lost 5 bases and 5 bases respectively, with 15 bases between them. The CDR3 loop spans 14 amino acids. CDR3 loop: CASSNIRGITEAFF. The CDR3 DNA reads as TGTGCCAGCAGTAATATCAGAGGAATTACTGAAGCTTTCTTT.

This clonotype was observed at least ten times. CDR3 amino acids: CASGTGGKNIQYF. CDR3 coding DNA: TGTGCCAGTGGGACCGGGGGGAAAAACATTCAGTACTTC. The chain couples TRBV14 to TRBJ2-4, with 7 bases that match TRBD2. The V gene end was trimmed by 9 bases and the J gene end by 4 bases; junction bases not matched to a gene: 6. Per the germline V gene, CDR1 is SGHDN and CDR2 is FVKESK. The CDR3 has 13 amino acids.

This clonotype was found many times. The CDR3 loop reads CASSVLAGPYEQYF. The CDR3 DNA reads as TGTGCCAGCAGTGTACTAGCGGGTCCCTACGAGCAGTACTTC. The gene calls are TRBV2 and TRBJ2-7; 9 bases are a match to TRBD2. V gave up 4 bases and J gave up 2 bases; unmatched junction bases: 3. The CDR3 extends over 14 amino acids. Germline V gene lookup returns CDR1 SNHLY and CDR2 FYNNEI.

This clonotype occurred many times. The V and J genes are TRBV12-3 or TRBV12-4 and TRBJ2-2; D gene ambiguous. The CDR3 runs to 14 residues. Trimming stripped 5 bases from V and 2 bases from J, with 9 bases between. CDR3 nucleotides: TGTGCCAGCAGTCCCCCGGGTAACACCGGGGAGCTGTTTTTT. It yields the protein CASSPPGNTGELFF.

This clonotype was seen many times. V usage is TRBV7-2 and J usage is TRBJ2-7; D remains unclear. CDR3 size: 13 residues. Germline assignment: CDR1 SGHTA and CDR2 FQGNSA. Trimming shortened V by 1 base and J by 2 bases, and 6 bases separated the two germline ends. CDR3 nucleotides: TGTGCCAGCAGCTTAGAATCAGCCTACGAGCAGTACTTC. This gives the protein CASSLESAYEQYF. Complete variable domain (other parts from reference TRBV7-2 and TRBJ2-7): GAGVSQSPSNKVTEKGKDVELRCDPISGHTALYWYRQSLGQGLEFLIYFQGNSAPDKSGLPSDRFSAERTGGSVSTLTIQRTQQEDSAVYLCASSLESAYEQYFGPGTRLTVT.

This clonotype was seen many times. The CDR3, as DNA: TGCGCCAGCAGCGAGGGACAGGGGCAAGAGACCCAGTACTTC. Its translation: CASSEGQGQETQYF. The V and J genes are TRBV4-1 and TRBJ2-5; 10 nucleotides align to TRBD1. Trimming at V came to 5 bases and at J to 2 bases, leaving 2 bases not matched to a gene. Germline lookup yields CDR1 MGHRA and CDR2 YSYEKL. The CDR3 is 14 residues long.

The V gene is TRBV18, the J gene TRBJ1-1; TRBD1 agrees at 9 bases. In germline, CDR1 is KGHSH, CDR2 LQKENI. V was pared by 4 bases and J by 3 bases, with 9 bases of the junction left unmatched. The CDR3 runs 16 residues. CDR3 amino acids: CASSQGQGAWDTEAFF. CDR3 sequence (DNA): TGTGCCAGCTCACAGGGACAGGGAGCGTGGGACACTGAAGCTTTCTTT.

This clonotype was recorded at least ten times. The chain uses TRBV4-1 and TRBJ2-7; 14 nucleotides agree with TRBD2. Germline lookup yields CDR1 MGHRA and CDR2 YSYEKL. J gave up 7 bases and V 0 bases, and 8 bases lay outside the gene matches. The CDR3 has 17 residues. The CDR3, as DNA: TGCGCCAGCAGCCAAGAACCACCGACTAGCGGGAGGGATGAGCAGTACTTC. The encoded protein is CASSQEPPTSGRDEQYF.

This clonotype was recorded many times. The chain is built from TRBV11-1 and TRBJ1-5, with D perhaps TRBD1 (6 bases). Germline lookup yields CDR1 SGHAT and CDR2 FQDESV (reference sequence). The CDR3 has 16 amino acids. V shed 0 bases and J shed 6 bases, with 15 bases lying between them. The CDR3 DNA reads TGTGCCAGCAGCTTAGCCAAATACAGGGAGGGTCAGCCCCAGCATTTT. Translated: CASSLAKYREGQPQHF.

The chain employs TRBV20-1 and TRBJ2-5; D might be TRBD1 (6 bases). The CDR3 loop spans 15 amino acids. Per germline, CDR1 DFQATT and CDR2 SNEGSKA (reference sequence). Trimming left V 0 bases short and J 7 bases short, with 18 bases between. The CDR3, as DNA: TGCAGTGCTAGAGAGTTGTCCCGGGACATGGGGACCCAGTACTTC. It codes for CSARELSRDMGTQYF.